Presented here are 18 T cell receptor beta chains from one specimen sequenced in a study of T cells expressing NK-cell markers. TCRdb re-called the 5' RACE reads and catalogs CDR3 proteins one per entry, DNA excluded. Here the sample table reports approximately 440,000 distinct CDR3 sequences. Sequencing was performed on blood T cells: a sorted CD56 or NKG2C T cell subset, CD4+ or CD8+ T cells, or bulk PBMC T cells (not recorded which). These receptors were taken from a woman between 50 and 59 years old in good health.

This rearrangement joins TRBV19 to TRBJ2-7; TCRdb picks TRBD1, but there is no DNA to check that call. CDR1 is LNHDA, CDR2 SQIVND, per germline (reference sequence). The CDR3 length is 13 residues. CDR3 protein: CASSGTGNYEQYF.

The chain's CDR3 is CASSQEGTGRFRTYEQYF. The V gene is TRBV4-2, the J gene TRBJ2-7; the D gene TCRdb calls, TRBD1, cannot be checked with no DNA. The germline V gene has CDR1 LGHNA and CDR2 YNFKEQ. The CDR3 length is 18 residues.

The chain links TRBV5-1 to TRBJ1-1. CDR1 and CDR2 from the germline V gene are SGHRS and YFSETQ. The CDR3 has 13 amino acids. The CDR3 loop reads CASRAEPSTEAFF.

This CDR3 reads CASRKTSGSTEQFF. This rearrangement joins TRBV5-1 to TRBJ2-1; TCRdb calls TRBD2, which cannot be checked without DNA. The CDR3 has 14 amino acids. From germline, CDR1 is SGHRS and CDR2 YFSETQ.

The V and J genes are TRBV12-3 or TRBV12-4 and TRBJ1-4; TCRdb's D call, TRBD1, is unchecked because there is no DNA. The CDR3 spans 13 residues. CDR3 amino acids: CASSFLGQAKLFF.

V and J are TRBV10-2 and TRBJ1-5; the D gene TCRdb calls, TRBD1, cannot be checked with no DNA. Germline lookup yields CDR1 WSHSY and CDR2 SAAADI. This CDR3 comprises 18 residues. The CDR3: CASSESGAADRFNQPQHF.

J is TRBJ2-7 and V is TRBV6-6. Germline loops: CDR1 MNHNY, CDR2 SVGAGI (reference sequence). CDR3 size: 16 residues. The CDR3 spells CASSYFSAQEIYEQYF.

The chain has TRBV21-1 and TRBJ2-3; the TRBD1 assignment by TCRdb is unverifiable without DNA. TRBV21-1 is a pseudogene locus. The CDR3 has 16 residues. The CDR3 here is CASSLDRDRYADTQYF.

V and J are TRBV27 and TRBJ2-2; the TCRdb call, TRBD2, lacks DNA for checking. Germline assignment: CDR1 MNHEY and CDR2 SMNVEV (reference sequence). This CDR3 region has 16 residues. The CDR3 loop is CASSLNGLVGTGELFF.

V is TRBV3-1 and J is TRBJ2-7; TCRdb's D call of TRBD2 is untestable without DNA. The CDR3 has 15 residues. The germline V gene encodes CDR1 LGHDT and CDR2 YNNKEL (reference sequence). This chain's CDR3 is CASSLEGGRTYEQYF.

The chain has TRBV7-2 and TRBJ1-2. The CDR3 is 12 residues long. Germline V lookup: CDR1 SGHTA, CDR2 FQGNSA. CDR3: CASSINGYGYTF.

This chain uses TRBV18 with TRBJ1-5. Germline V gene lookup returns CDR1 KGHSH and CDR2 LQKENI. The CDR3 runs to 13 residues. The CDR3 loop is CASSESQNQPQHF.

The rearrangement joins TRBV11-2 to TRBJ2-7; TCRdb names TRBD1, which stays unverified in the absence of DNA. CDR1 and CDR2 (germline): SGHAT, FQNNGV. The CDR3 length is 14 residues. The CDR3 spells CASSLDRGGYEQYF.

The chain has TRBV21-1 and TRBJ2-1; the TRBD2 assignment by TCRdb is unverifiable without DNA. TRBV21-1 is a pseudogene locus. The CDR3 is 14 amino acids. CDR3 region: CASSSSGGNNEQFF.

The V gene is TRBV5-1, the J gene TRBJ1-1; TCRdb names TRBD1, which stays unverified in the absence of DNA. Per germline, CDR1 SGHRS and CDR2 YFSETQ. The CDR3 runs to 13 residues. The CDR3 reads CASSLAWGGVAFF.

The chain recombines TRBV6-5 with TRBJ2-5; the D call from TCRdb, TRBD2, cannot be confirmed without DNA. The CDR3 covers 15 residues. Germline values: CDR1 MNHEY, CDR2 SVGAGI. This CDR3 is CASRRGLAAQETQYF.

V and J are TRBV19 and TRBJ1-5; the TCRdb call, TRBD1, lacks DNA for checking. CDR1 is LNHDA and CDR2 is SQIVND in the germline V gene (reference sequence). The length of the CDR3 is 15 residues. The CDR3 loop is CASSIRTASNQPQHF.

This chain connects TRBV5-1 to TRBJ2-1; the D gene TCRdb calls, TRBD2, cannot be checked with no DNA. The germline V gene has CDR1 SGHRS and CDR2 YFSETQ. The CDR3 consists of 15 residues. This CDR3 is CASSFGGRPLEEQFF. Filled out from reference TRBV5-1 and TRBJ2-1, the complete variable domain reads KAGVTQTPRYLIKTRGQQVTLSCSPISGHRSVSWYQQTPGQGLQFLFEYFSETQRNKGNFPGRFSGRQFSNSRSEMNVSTLELGDSALYLCASSFGGRPLEEQFFGPGTRLTVL.